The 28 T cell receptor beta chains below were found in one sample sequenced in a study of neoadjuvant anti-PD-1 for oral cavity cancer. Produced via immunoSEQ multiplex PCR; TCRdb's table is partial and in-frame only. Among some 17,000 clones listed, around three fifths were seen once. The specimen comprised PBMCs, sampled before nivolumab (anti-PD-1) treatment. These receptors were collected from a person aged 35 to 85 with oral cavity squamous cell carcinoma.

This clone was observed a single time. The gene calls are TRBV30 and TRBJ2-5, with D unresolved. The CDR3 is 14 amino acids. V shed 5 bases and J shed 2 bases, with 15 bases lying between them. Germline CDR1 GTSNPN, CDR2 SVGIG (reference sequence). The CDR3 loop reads CAWLRQAAQETQYF. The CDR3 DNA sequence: TGTGCCTGGCTCCGGCAGGCCGCACAAGAGACCCAGTACTTC.

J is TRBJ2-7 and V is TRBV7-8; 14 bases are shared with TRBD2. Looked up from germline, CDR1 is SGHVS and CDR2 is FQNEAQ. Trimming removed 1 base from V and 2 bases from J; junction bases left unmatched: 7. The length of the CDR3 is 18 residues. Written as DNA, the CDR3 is TGTGCCAGCAGCTTAGGACTAGCGGGAGGGCCGCGGCCCTACGAGCAGTACTTC. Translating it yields CASSLGLAGGPRPYEQYF.

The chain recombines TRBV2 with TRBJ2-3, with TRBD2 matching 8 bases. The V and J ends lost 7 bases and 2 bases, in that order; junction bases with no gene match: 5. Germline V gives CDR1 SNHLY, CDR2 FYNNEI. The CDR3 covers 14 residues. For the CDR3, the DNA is TGTGCCAGCAAGCCGGGACTAGACACAGATACGCAGTATTTT. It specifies CASKPGLDTDTQYF.

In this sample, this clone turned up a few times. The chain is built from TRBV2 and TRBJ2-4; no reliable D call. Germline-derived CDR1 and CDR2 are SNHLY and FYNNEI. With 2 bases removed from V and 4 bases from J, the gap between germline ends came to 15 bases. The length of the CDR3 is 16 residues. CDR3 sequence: CASSEPSGQQKNIQYF. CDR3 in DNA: TGTGCCAGCAGTGAACCCTCCGGCCAGCAGAAAAACATTCAGTACTTC.

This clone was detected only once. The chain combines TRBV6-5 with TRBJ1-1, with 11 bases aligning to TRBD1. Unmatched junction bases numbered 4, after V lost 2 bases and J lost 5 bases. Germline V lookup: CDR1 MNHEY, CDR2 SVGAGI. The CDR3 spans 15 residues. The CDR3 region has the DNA TGTGCCAGCAGTTACCTTGGACAGGGGGCGACTGAAGCTTTCTTT. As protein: CASSYLGQGATEAFF.

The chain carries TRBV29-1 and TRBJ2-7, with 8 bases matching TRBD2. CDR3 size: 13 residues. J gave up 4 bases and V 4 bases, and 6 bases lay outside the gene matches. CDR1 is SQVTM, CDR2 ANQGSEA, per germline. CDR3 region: CSVVLAGPYEQYF. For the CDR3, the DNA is TGCAGCGTTGTATTAGCGGGACCTTACGAGCAGTACTTC.

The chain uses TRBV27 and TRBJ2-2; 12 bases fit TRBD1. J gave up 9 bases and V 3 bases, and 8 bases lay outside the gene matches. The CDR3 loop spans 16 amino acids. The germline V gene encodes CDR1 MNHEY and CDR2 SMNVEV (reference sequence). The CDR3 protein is CASSLRPGTGGRELFF. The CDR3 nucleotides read TGTGCCAGCAGTTTGCGCCCCGGGACAGGGGGCCGGGAGCTGTTTTTT.

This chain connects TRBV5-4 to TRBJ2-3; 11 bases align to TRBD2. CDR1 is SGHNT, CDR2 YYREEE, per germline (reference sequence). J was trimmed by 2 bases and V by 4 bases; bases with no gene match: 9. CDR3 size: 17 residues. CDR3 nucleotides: TGTGCCAGCAGCGCTCCCGGGACTAGCGGATACACAGATACGCAGTATTTT. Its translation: CASSAPGTSGYTDTQYF.

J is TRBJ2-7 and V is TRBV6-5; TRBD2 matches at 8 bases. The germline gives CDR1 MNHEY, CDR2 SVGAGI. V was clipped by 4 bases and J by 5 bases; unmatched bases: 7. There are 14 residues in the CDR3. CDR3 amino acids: CASSFDGRAHEQYF. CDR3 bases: TGTGCCAGCAGTTTTGACGGGAGGGCCCACGAGCAGTACTTC.

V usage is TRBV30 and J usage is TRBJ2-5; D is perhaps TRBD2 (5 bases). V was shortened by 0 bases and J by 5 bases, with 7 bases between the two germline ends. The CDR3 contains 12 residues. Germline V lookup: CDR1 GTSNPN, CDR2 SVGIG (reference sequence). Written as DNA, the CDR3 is TGTGCCTGGAGTGTTACGGGGGAGACCCAGTACTTC. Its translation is CAWSVTGETQYF.

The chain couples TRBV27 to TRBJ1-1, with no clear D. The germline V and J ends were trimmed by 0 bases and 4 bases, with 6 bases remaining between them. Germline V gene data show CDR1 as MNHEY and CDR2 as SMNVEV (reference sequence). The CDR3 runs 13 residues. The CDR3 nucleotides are TGTGCCAGCAGTTTATCGTTGACCACTGAAGCTTTCTTT. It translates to CASSLSLTTEAFF.

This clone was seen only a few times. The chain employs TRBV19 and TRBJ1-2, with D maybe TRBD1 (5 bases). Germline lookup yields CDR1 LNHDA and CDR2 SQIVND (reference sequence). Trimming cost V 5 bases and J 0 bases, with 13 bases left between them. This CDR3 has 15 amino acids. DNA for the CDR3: TGTGCCAGTAGTGCGGTTGAGGGACCTAACTATGGCTACACCTTC. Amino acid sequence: CASSAVEGPNYGYTF.

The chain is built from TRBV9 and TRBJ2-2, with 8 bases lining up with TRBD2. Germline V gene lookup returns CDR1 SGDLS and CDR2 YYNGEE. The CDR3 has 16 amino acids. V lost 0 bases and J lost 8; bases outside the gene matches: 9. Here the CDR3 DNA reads TGTGCCAGCAGCGTAGGTGGAGCGGGAGTATCTGGGGAGCTGTTTTTT. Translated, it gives CASSVGGAGVSGELFF.

CDR3 nucleotide sequence: TGTGCCAGCAGCTTTTCCTCCGGTAATAGCAATCAGCCCCAGCATTTT. It is translated as CASSFSSGNSNQPQHF. V gene TRBV5-6 combines with J gene TRBJ1-5; D is undetermined. Germline V gives CDR1 SGHDT, CDR2 YYEEEE. This CDR3 spans 16 amino acids. V was trimmed by 2 bases and J by 0 bases, leaving 12 bases between them.

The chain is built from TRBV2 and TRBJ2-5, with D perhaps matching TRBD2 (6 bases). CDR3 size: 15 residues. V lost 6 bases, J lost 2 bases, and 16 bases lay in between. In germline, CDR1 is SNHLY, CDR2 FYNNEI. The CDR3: CASSSSTSPQETQYF. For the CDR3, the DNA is TGTGCCAGCAGCTCCAGTACTAGCCCGCAAGAGACCCAGTACTTC.

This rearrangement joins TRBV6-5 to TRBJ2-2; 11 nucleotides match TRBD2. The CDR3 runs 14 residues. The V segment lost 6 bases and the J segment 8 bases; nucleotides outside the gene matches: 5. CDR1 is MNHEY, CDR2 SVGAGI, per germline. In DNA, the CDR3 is TGTGCCAGCAGCTTAGCGGGAGGGTTGGGGGAGCTGTTTTTT. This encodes CASSLAGGLGELFF.

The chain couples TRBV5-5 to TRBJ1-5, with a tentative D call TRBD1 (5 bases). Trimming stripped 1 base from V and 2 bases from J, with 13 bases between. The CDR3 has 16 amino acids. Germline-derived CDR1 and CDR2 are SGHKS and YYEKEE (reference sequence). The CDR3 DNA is TGTGCCAGCAGCTTGTCCCTTTGGGGCGGCAATCAGCCCCAGCATTTT. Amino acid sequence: CASSLSLWGGNQPQHF. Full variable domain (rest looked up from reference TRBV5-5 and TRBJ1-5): DAGVTQSPTHLIKTRGQQVTLRCSPISGHKSVSWYQQVLGQGPQFIFQYYEKEERGRGNFPDRFSARQFPNYSSELNVNALLLGDSALYLCASSLSLWGGNQPQHFGDGTRLSIL.

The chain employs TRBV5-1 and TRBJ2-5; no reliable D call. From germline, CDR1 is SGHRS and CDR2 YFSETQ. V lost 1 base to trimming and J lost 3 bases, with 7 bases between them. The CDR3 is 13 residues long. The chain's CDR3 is CASSLQAEETQYF. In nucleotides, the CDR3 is TGCGCCAGCAGCTTGCAGGCCGAAGAGACCCAGTACTTC. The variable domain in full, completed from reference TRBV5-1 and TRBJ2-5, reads KAGVTQTPRYLIKTRGQQVTLSCSPISGHRSVSWYQQTPGQGLQFLFEYFSETQRNKGNFPGRFSGRQFSNSRSEMNVSTLELGDSALYLCASSLQAEETQYFGPGTRLLVL.

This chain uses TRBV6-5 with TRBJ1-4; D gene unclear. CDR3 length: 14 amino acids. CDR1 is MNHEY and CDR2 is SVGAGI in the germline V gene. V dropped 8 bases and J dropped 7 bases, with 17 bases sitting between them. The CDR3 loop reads CASASPKLGEKLFF. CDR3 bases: TGTGCCAGCGCCAGTCCAAAGCTGGGTGAAAAACTGTTTTTT.

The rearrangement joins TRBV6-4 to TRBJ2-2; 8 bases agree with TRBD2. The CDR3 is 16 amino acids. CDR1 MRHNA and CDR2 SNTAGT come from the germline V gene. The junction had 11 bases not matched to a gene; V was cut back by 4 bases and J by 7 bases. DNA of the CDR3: TGTGCCAGCAGTGTCTCCACTAGCGGTATGGTCGGGGAGCTGTTTTTT. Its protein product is CASSVSTSGMVGELFF.

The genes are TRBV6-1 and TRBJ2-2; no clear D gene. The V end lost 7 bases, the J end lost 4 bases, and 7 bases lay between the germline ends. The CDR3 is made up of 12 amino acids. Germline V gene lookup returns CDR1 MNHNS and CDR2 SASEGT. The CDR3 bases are TGTGCCAGCAACTGGGGCACCGGGGAGCTGTTTTTT. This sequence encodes CASNWGTGELFF.

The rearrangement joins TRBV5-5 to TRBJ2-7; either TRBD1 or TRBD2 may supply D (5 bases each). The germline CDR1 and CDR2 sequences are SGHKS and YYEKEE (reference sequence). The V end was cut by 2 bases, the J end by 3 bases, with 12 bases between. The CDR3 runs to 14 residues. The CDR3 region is CASSFRDGFYEQYF. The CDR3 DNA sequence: TGTGCCAGCAGCTTCCGGGACGGTTTCTACGAGCAGTACTTC. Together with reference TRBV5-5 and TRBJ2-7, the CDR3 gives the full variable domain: DAGVTQSPTHLIKTRGQQVTLRCSPISGHKSVSWYQQVLGQGPQFIFQYYEKEERGRGNFPDRFSARQFPNYSSELNVNALLLGDSALYLCASSFRDGFYEQYFGPGTRLTVT.

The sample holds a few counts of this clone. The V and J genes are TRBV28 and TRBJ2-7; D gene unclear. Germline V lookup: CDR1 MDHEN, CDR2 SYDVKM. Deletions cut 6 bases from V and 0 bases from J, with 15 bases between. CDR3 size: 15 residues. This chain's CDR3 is CASSLIAASSYEQYF. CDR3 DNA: TGTGCCAGCAGCCTCATTGCGGCTTCCTCCTACGAGCAGTACTTC. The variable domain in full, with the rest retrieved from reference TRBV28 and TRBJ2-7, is DVKVTQSSRYLVKRTGEKVFLECVQDMDHENMFWYRQDPGLGLRLIYFSYDVKMKEKGDIPEGYSVSREKKERFSLILESASTNQTSMYLCASSLIAASSYEQYFGPGTRLTVT.

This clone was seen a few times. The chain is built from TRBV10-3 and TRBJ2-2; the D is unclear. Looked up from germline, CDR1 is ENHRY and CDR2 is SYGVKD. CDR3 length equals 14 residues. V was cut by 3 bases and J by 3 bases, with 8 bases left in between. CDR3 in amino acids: CAISDPIYTGELFF. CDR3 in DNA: TGTGCCATCAGTGACCCCATATACACCGGGGAGCTGTTTTTT.

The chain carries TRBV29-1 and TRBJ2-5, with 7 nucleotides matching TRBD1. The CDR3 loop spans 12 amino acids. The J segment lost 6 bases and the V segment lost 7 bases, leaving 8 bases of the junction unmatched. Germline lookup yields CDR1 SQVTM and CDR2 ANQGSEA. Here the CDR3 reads CSARWTGQTQYF. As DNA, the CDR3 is TGCAGCGCACGTTGGACAGGTCAGACCCAGTACTTC.

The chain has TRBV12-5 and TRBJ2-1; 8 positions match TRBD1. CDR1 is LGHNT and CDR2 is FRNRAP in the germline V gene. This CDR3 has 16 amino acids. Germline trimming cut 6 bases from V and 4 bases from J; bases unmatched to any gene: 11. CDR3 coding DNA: TGTGCTAGTGGACCCTCGGCAGGGGGCCTGTACAATGAGCAGTTCTTC. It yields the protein CASGPSAGGLYNEQFF.

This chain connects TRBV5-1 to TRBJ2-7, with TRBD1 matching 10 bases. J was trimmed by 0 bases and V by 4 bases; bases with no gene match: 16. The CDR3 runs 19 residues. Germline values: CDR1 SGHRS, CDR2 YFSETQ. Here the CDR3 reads CASSPDRGPKSFSSYEQYF. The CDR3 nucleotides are TGCGCCAGCAGCCCCGACAGGGGGCCCAAATCCTTCAGCTCCTACGAGCAGTACTTC.

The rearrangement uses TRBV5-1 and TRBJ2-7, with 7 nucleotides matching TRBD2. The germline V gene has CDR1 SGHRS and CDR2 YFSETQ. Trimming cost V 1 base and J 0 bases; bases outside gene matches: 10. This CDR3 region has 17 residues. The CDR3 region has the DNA TGCGCCAGCAGCTTGACTGCGGGAGCCCTTTACTCCTACGAGCAGTACTTC. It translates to CASSLTAGALYSYEQYF.